This T cell receptor beta chain was documented in a study of cytomegalovirus exposure and HLA in healthy donors. PCR involved 60 Vbeta and 13 Jbeta primers. Clones were sequenced by immunoSEQ multiplex PCR, and TCRdb holds only the in-frame ones, with some missing. Of roughly 160,000 clones in the sample, nearly 80% were seen once. This CDR3 is built from 16 residues. Germline loops: CDR1 SNHLY, CDR2 FYNNEI. Trimming removed 3 bases from V and 1 base from J, with 15 bases in between. This TCR was sampled from a man aged 18 to 30 in good health and CMV-seropositive. Sequencing was performed on PBMCs. V is TRBV2 and J is TRBJ2-5; tentative D call: TRBD1 (6 bases). In nucleotides, the CDR3 is TGTGCCAGCAGTGACTTGCTCAGGGGATCCCAAGAGACCCAGTACTTC. Its protein product is CASSDLLRGSQETQYF.